This T cell receptor (beta chain) emerged from a study of Tregs in tolerant kidney transplant recipients. This clone occurred once. TCRdb's table, derived via immunoSEQ multiplex PCR, lists solely in-frame clones and lacks some. The top ten clones hold approximately 11% of a sample with some 66,000 clones, just under 95% of them seen once. After removal of 3 bases from V and 6 bases from J, the junction contained 8 bases not matched to a gene. Germline V gene data show CDR1 as KGHSH and CDR2 as LQKENI. This CDR3 spans 15 amino acids. V is TRBV18 and J is TRBJ2-3; 8 bases are shared with TRBD2. This TCR was recovered from a human donor who received a combined kidney and bone marrow transplant. The material was CD8+ T cells from blood, obtained before the transplant. The CDR3 spells CASSPLAGPRDTQYF. The CDR3 nucleotides are TGTGCCAGCTCACCTCTAGCGGGTCCCCGGGATACGCAGTATTTT.